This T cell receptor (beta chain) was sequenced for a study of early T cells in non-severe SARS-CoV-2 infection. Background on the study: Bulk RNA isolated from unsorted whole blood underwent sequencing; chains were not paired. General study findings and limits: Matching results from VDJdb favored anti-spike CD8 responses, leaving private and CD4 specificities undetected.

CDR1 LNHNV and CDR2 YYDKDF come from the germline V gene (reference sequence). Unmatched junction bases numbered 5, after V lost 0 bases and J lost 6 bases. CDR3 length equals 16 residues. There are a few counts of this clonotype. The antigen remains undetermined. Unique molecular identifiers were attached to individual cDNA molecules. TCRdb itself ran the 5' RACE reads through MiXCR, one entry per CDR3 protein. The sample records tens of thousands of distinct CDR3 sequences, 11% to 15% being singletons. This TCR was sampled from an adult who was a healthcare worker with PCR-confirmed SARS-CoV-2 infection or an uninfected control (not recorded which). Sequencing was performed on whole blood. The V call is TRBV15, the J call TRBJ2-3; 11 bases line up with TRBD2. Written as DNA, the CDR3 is TGTGCCACCAGCAGAGATCAAATAGCGGGAGGGGATACGCAGTATTTT. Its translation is CATSRDQIAGGDTQYF.